This entry lists 27 T cell receptor beta chains sequenced from one sample in a study of regulatory T cells in long-lasting Graves disease. Arm-PCR of CDR3 regions and iRepertoire HTBI primers were the basis on which TCR beta libraries were built. Via MiXCR, TCRdb re-called the multiplex PCR reads, giving one row per CDR3 protein. The profile covers about 660,000 distinct CDR3 sequences, with approximately 29% appearing a single time and around 42% taken by the ten largest. Time point defined: persistent/refractory GD, antithyroid drugs over 5 years with positive TRAb. The TCR library was prepared using RNA isolated from PBMCs. This specimen consisted of peripheral blood mononuclear cells (PBMCs), obtained when the disease was refractory, from a patient treated with antithyroid drugs. The receptor source for this set is a female donor with Graves disease.

This clonotype has just a few counts. The V and J genes are TRBV15 and TRBJ1-1; D gene unclear. The CDR3 sequence is 14 residues long. In germline, CDR1 is LNHNV, CDR2 YYDKDF (reference sequence). Trimming cost V 0 bases and J 11 bases, with 16 bases left between them. The CDR3 is CATSREGLGFGAFF. DNA for the CDR3: TGTGCCACCAGCAGAGAAGGTTTGGGCTTCGGGGCTTTCTTT.

The chain carries TRBV29-1 and TRBJ1-1, with a weak D call TRBD1 (6 bases). There are 17 residues in the CDR3. Germline CDR1 is SQVTM and CDR2 is ANQGSEA. V shed 7 bases and J shed 1 base, with 25 bases lying between them. The CDR3 protein is CSAQGPRQGKANTEAFF. CDR3 sequence (DNA): TGCAGCGCACAGGGTCCGAGGCAGGGGAAGGCGAACACTGAAGCTTTCTTT. The variable domain in full, with the rest retrieved from reference TRBV29-1 and TRBJ1-1, is SAVISQKPSRDICQRGTSLTIQCQVDSQVTMMFWYRQQPGQSLTLIATANQGSEATYESGFVIDKFPISRPNLTFSTLTVSNMSPEDSSIYLCSAQGPRQGKANTEAFFGQGTRLTVV.

The J gene is TRBJ1-5, the V gene TRBV19; D unresolved. This CDR3 spans 16 amino acids. V lost 6 bases and J lost 7, with 22 bases in between. The V gene's germline CDR1 is LNHDA and CDR2 SQIVND (reference sequence). The CDR3 sequence: CASSRGMGIREQPQHF. The DNA for the CDR3 is TGTGCCAGTAGCCGAGGGATGGGTATACGGGAACAGCCCCAGCATTTT. The whole variable domain, filled in from reference TRBV19 and TRBJ1-5, reads DGGITQSPKYLFRKEGQNVTLSCEQNLNHDAMYWYRQDPGQGLRLIYYSQIVNDFQKGDIAEGYSVSREKKESFPLTVTSAQKNPTAFYLCASSRGMGIREQPQHFGDGTRLSIL.

This chain links TRBV29-1 with TRBJ1-1; D remains ambiguous. CDR1 is SQVTM, CDR2 ANQGSEA, per germline. The CDR3 is made up of 12 amino acids. Trimming took 5 bases from V and 1 from J, leaving 8 bases between them. This CDR3 reads CSVKVANTEAFF. CDR3 coding DNA: TGCAGCGTTAAGGTGGCGAACACTGAAGCTTTCTTT.

A word on this clonotype: Relative to the germline gene, one junction end is altered; a read error may explain this. J is TRBJ2-2 and V is TRBV5-1, with TRBD2 matching over 13 bases. The CDR3 extends over 16 amino acids. Germline V gene data show CDR1 as SGHRS and CDR2 as YFSETQ. The chain's CDR3 is CASSLGLAGGGGGLFF. As DNA, the CDR3 is TGCGCCAGCAGCTTGGGACTAGCGGGAGGAGGCGGGGGGCTGTTTTTT.

The chain combines TRBV10-3 with TRBJ2-7; no reliable D call. CDR3 size: 10 residues. Germline lookup yields CDR1 ENHRY and CDR2 SYGVKD. V lost 6 bases, J lost 4 bases, and 4 bases lay in between. CDR3 in amino acids: CAISRYEQYF. The CDR3 nucleotides are TGTGCCATCAGCAGGTACGAGCAGTACTTC.

The gene calls are TRBV11-1 and TRBJ2-7; 7 bases fit TRBD1. Trimming removed 0 bases from V and 3 bases from J; junction bases left unmatched: 2. The CDR3 is 14 amino acids. Germline CDR1 SGHAT, CDR2 FQDESV (reference sequence). The CDR3 loop is CASSLAGQVYEQYF. The CDR3 DNA reads TGTGCCAGCAGCTTAGCAGGACAGGTCTACGAGCAGTACTTC.

This clonotype has a count of ten or more. This chain uses TRBV28 with TRBJ1-2, with no clear D. Germline-derived CDR1 and CDR2 are MDHEN and SYDVKM. The CDR3 runs to 17 residues. Deletions cut 3 bases from V and 7 bases from J, with 24 bases between. CDR3 loop: CASSFFYRTPAHRGYTF. CDR3 bases: TGTGCCAGCAGTTTTTTTTATCGAACACCGGCTCATCGTGGCTACACCTTC.

The chain has TRBV27 and TRBJ2-7, with D hard to call. The CDR3 loop spans 13 amino acids. V was pared by 1 base and J by 5 bases, with 9 bases between. CDR1 and CDR2 (germline): MNHEY, SMNVEV (reference sequence). CDR3 residues: CASSLYVRHEQYF. In DNA form, the CDR3 reads TGTGCCAGCAGTTTATACGTTCGGCACGAGCAGTACTTC.

The J gene is TRBJ1-5, the V gene TRBV30, with a weak D call TRBD1 (6 bases). The CDR3 spans 16 residues. The V and J ends lost 4 bases and 0 bases respectively, with 16 bases between them. Germline values: CDR1 GTSNPN, CDR2 SVGIG (reference sequence). CDR3: CAWTGKLGGSNQPQHF. The DNA of the CDR3 is TGTGCCTGGACGGGCAAACTAGGGGGTAGCAATCAGCCCCAGCATTTT.

This clonotype was counted between two and nine times. The chain employs TRBV7-2 and TRBJ1-1; D is perhaps TRBD1 (6 bases). The germline V gene encodes CDR1 SGHTA and CDR2 FQGNSA. This CDR3 contains 13 residues. V was pared by 4 bases and J by 5 bases, with 11 bases between. This CDR3 reads CASSYKGGTEAFF. The CDR3 DNA follows: TGTGCCAGCAGCTACAAGGGGGGGACTGAAGCTTTCTTT.

This clonotype was recorded many times. One junction end does not reproduce the germline sequence, and a read error may be involved. V gene TRBV12-3 or TRBV12-4 combines with J gene TRBJ1-5; D gene unclear. This CDR3 is 17 amino acids long. This CDR3 is CASSLAQGLQGNQPQHF. In DNA, the CDR3 is TGTGCCAGCAGTCTAGCCCAAGGGTTGCAGGGCAATCAGCCCCAGCATTTT.

The rearrangement joins TRBV7-2 to TRBJ1-5; 9 bases are shared with TRBD1. Losses at the gene ends were 7 bases for V and 0 bases for J; bases not matched to a gene: 7. Germline CDR1 and CDR2: SGHTA and FQGNSA. The CDR3 contains 16 residues. This CDR3 is CASMGDRAFSNQPQHF. As DNA, the CDR3 is TGTGCCAGCATGGGGGACAGGGCTTTTAGCAATCAGCCCCAGCATTTT.

Only a few counts were recorded for this clonotype. The genes are TRBV7-8 and TRBJ1-2; D is uncertain. Between the trimmed V and J ends, which lost 2 bases and 2 bases, there was a span of 15 bases. This CDR3 comprises 16 residues. The germline V gene has CDR1 SGHVS and CDR2 FQNEAQ. CDR3 DNA sequence: TGTGCCAGCAGCTTATTCCCCGGACGGCTAAACTATGGCTACACCTTC. Encoded protein: CASSLFPGRLNYGYTF.

This clonotype was observed a few times. The chain joins TRBV7-9 to TRBJ1-2; TRBD1 matches 7 bases. J lost 3 bases, V lost 4 bases, and 17 bases had no gene match. The CDR3 loop spans 18 amino acids. Germline CDR1 and CDR2: SEHNR and FQNEAQ (reference sequence). CDR3 sequence reads: CASSWRGTGQEIHYGYTF. The CDR3 bases are TGTGCCAGCAGCTGGAGGGGGACCGGACAGGAGATACACTATGGCTACACCTTC.

This clonotype was picked up many times. V gene TRBV28 combines with J gene TRBJ1-2, with 9 nucleotides matching TRBD1. The CDR3 is 15 residues long. Germline V gene lookup returns CDR1 MDHEN and CDR2 SYDVKM. V trimming: 5 bases; J trimming: 5 bases; junction bases outside the gene matches: 9. The CDR3 DNA follows: TGTGCCAGCAGTGAATCACAGGGGGCGCGGTATGGCTACACCTTC. This codes for CASSESQGARYGYTF.

The rearrangement links TRBV3-1 to TRBJ2-5, with D possibly matching TRBD2 (5 bases). Per the germline V gene, CDR1 is LGHDT and CDR2 is YNNKEL (reference sequence). V was clipped by 8 bases and J by 4 bases, with 11 bases between them. The CDR3 contains 12 residues. The CDR3 region has the DNA TGTGCCAGCCGAGGGCGGCTAGAGACCCAGTACTTC. Translated, it gives CASRGRLETQYF.

This clonotype has a handful of counts. The genes are TRBV5-1 and TRBJ1-1; a possible D gene is TRBD1 (6 bases). The ends were cut back, 3 bases at V and 4 bases at J, with 16 bases in the middle. CDR3 length equals 15 residues. Per the germline V gene, CDR1 is SGHRS and CDR2 is YFSETQ. In DNA, the CDR3 is TGCGCCAGCAGCTGGGCCCGCCAGGGGAGCACTGAAGCTTTCTTT. Translation: CASSWARQGSTEAFF. Full variable domain (remainder filled in from reference TRBV5-1 and TRBJ1-1): KAGVTQTPRYLIKTRGQQVTLSCSPISGHRSVSWYQQTPGQGLQFLFEYFSETQRNKGNFPGRFSGRQFSNSRSEMNVSTLELGDSALYLCASSWARQGSTEAFFGQGTRLTVV.

In the case of this clonotype: Just one base apart from a much larger clone, this may be a read error. Because the CDR3 is missing its conserved closing phenylalanine or tryptophan, this is likely a read error. This chain uses TRBV2 with TRBJ2-5, with 7 nucleotides matching TRBD1. The germline V gene encodes CDR1 SNHLY and CDR2 FYNNEI. V lost 6 bases to trimming and J lost 2 bases; unmatched junction nucleotides: 9. The CDR3 contains 15 residues. DNA for the CDR3: TGTGCCAGCAGCCCAGACAGGGTGGGGCAAGAGACCCAGTACCTC. This codes for CASSPDRVGQETQYL.

At least ten counts were recorded for this clonotype. V gene TRBV2 combines with J gene TRBJ1-2, with D uncertain. This CDR3 spans 13 amino acids. Trimming removed 4 bases at V and 6 bases at J, with 12 bases between. CDR1 and CDR2 from the germline V gene are SNHLY and FYNNEI. CDR3 loop: CASSGAENNGYTF. CDR3 bases: TGTGCCAGCAGTGGGGCAGAGAACAATGGCTACACCTTC.

This chain joins TRBV12-3 or TRBV12-4 and TRBJ2-7, with 7 bases identical to TRBD1. CDR3 length: 13 amino acids. V lost 6 bases and J lost 7; bases outside the gene matches: 9. In DNA, the CDR3 is TGTGCCAGCAGCCTCTTCGACAGGGATGAGCAGTACTTC. Its translation: CASSLFDRDEQYF.

This clonotype came up a few times. The chain is built from TRBV19 and TRBJ1-1; D is possibly TRBD1 (5 bases). The CDR3 consists of 14 residues. The V gene's germline CDR1 is LNHDA and CDR2 SQIVND (reference sequence). V lost 3 bases, J lost 4 bases, and 12 bases lay in between. This CDR3 is CASSMQGFVTEAFF. CDR3 DNA sequence: TGTGCCAGTAGTATGCAGGGTTTTGTCACTGAAGCTTTCTTT.

This chain joins TRBV19 and TRBJ1-5; the D is unclear. Per germline, CDR1 LNHDA and CDR2 SQIVND (reference sequence). This CDR3 spans 17 amino acids. Trimming left V 6 bases short and J 0 bases short, with 18 bases between. The CDR3 protein is CASRHRSTLDSNQPQHF. DNA for the CDR3: TGTGCCAGTAGGCATAGGTCGACACTCGATAGCAATCAGCCCCAGCATTTT.

This clonotype was detected a few times. This chain joins TRBV7-6 and TRBJ2-7, with 7 bases identical to TRBD2. The V gene end was trimmed by 0 bases and the J gene end by 3 bases; junction bases not matched to a gene: 2. The CDR3 runs to 14 residues. CDR1 SGHVS and CDR2 FNYEAQ come from the germline V gene. This CDR3 is CASSLAGGDYEQYF. For the CDR3, the DNA is TGTGCCAGCAGCTTAGCGGGAGGGGACTACGAGCAGTACTTC.

The chain employs TRBV30 and TRBJ2-4; TRBD2 is a possible D gene (5 bases). Per germline, CDR1 GTSNPN and CDR2 SVGIG (reference sequence). Trimming took off 0 bases at V and 0 bases at J, with 12 bases between the two ends. The CDR3 runs to 16 residues. CDR3 sequence (DNA): TGTGCCTGGAGTGTACAAGCGGTAATAGCCAAAAACATTCAGTACTTC. Protein sequence: CAWSVQAVIAKNIQYF.

This clonotype was observed a few times. The chain has TRBV27 and TRBJ2-7, with 7 bases identical to TRBD1. Trimming took 8 bases from V and 3 from J; bases not matched to a gene: 7. Germline CDR1 reads MNHEY; CDR2 reads SMNVEV (reference sequence). The CDR3 extends over 13 amino acids. This CDR3 is CASEPRTGYEQYF. CDR3 DNA: TGTGCCAGCGAACCCCGGACAGGCTACGAGCAGTACTTC.

CDR3 nucleotide sequence: TGTGCCAGCAGTAAGACAGGGAATGAAAAACTGTTTTTT. Its translation: CASSKTGNEKLFF. The chain employs TRBV6-1 and TRBJ1-4; 7 bases are shared with TRBD1. Trimming at V came to 5 bases and at J to 5 bases, leaving 2 bases not matched to a gene. Germline CDR1 reads MNHNS; CDR2 reads SASEGT. The CDR3 runs 13 residues.